These 20 T cell receptor beta chains came from one sample sequenced in a study of cytomegalovirus exposure and HLA in healthy donors. Generated by immunoSEQ multiplex PCR, the TCRdb table keeps only in-frame clones and is missing some. The sample contains fewer than 85,000 clones, 94% of which appear only once. The specimen was PBMCs. The receptors were sampled from a woman younger than 30 in good health and CMV-seronegative.

The rearrangement links TRBV11-2 to TRBJ2-6; TRBD1 agrees at 10 bases. The CDR3 extends over 19 amino acids. Germline loops: CDR1 SGHAT, CDR2 FQNNGV. V was pared by 2 bases and J by 2 bases, with 9 bases of the junction left unmatched. The CDR3 is CASSLSLGTGETGANVLTF. The CDR3 bases are TGTGCCAGCAGCTTAAGCCTCGGGACAGGGGAGACTGGGGCCAACGTCCTGACTTTC.

The chain joins TRBV30 to TRBJ1-2; 7 bases line up with TRBD1. Germline CDR1 and CDR2: GTSNPN and SVGIG (reference sequence). With V trimmed by 7 bases and J by 4 bases, 9 bases remained unmatched. The CDR3 has 13 residues. In DNA, the CDR3 is TGTGCCTACTCCAGGGGGACCGGCTATGGCTACACCTTC. The encoded protein is CAYSRGTGYGYTF.

V and J are TRBV5-5 and TRBJ1-5; D is possibly TRBD1 (6 bases). In germline, CDR1 is SGHKS, CDR2 YYEKEE (reference sequence). The germline V and J ends were trimmed by 6 bases and 5 bases, with 18 bases remaining between them. The CDR3 loop spans 15 amino acids. In DNA, the CDR3 is TGTGCCAGCAAAACAGGGTTGGCTAACGATCAGCCCCAGCATTTT. Amino acids: CASKTGLANDQPQHF.

V and J are TRBV9 and TRBJ2-7; 9 bases map to TRBD1. The CDR3 sequence is 15 residues long. J gave up 3 bases and V 4 bases, and 8 bases lay outside the gene matches. The V gene's germline CDR1 is SGDLS and CDR2 YYNGEE. The CDR3, as DNA: TGTGCCAGCAGCCCGCGGACAGGGGACATCTACGAGCAGTACTTC. This gives the protein CASSPRTGDIYEQYF.

This clone was detected once. The chain combines TRBV5-1 with TRBJ1-1; TRBD1 is a possible D gene (5 bases). V gave up 1 base and J gave up 4 bases, with 11 bases separating them. Per the germline V gene, CDR1 is SGHRS and CDR2 is YFSETQ. The CDR3 runs to 14 residues. Written as DNA, the CDR3 is TGCGCCAGCAGCTTGAACAGGTGGGGCACTGAAGCTTTCTTT. It specifies CASSLNRWGTEAFF.

Comments on this clone: Relative to the germline gene, one junction end is altered; a read error may explain this. The chain is built from TRBV7-7 and TRBJ1-5; 7 bases are shared with TRBD1. In germline, CDR1 is SSHAT, CDR2 FNYEAQ (reference sequence). This CDR3 contains 15 residues. The CDR3 nucleotides read TGTGCTAGCAGCTTAGTCCAGGGGGATAATCAGCCCCAGCATTTT. Translating it yields CASSLVQGDNQPQHF.

This clone is a singleton in its sample. Its ends do not fully match the called genes, so a read error is possible. This chain uses TRBV7-6 with TRBJ2-5; tentatively, D is TRBD2 (6 bases). CDR3 length: 12 amino acids. In germline, CDR1 is SGHVS, CDR2 FNYEAQ. CDR3 amino acids: CASSTYRENQYF. For the CDR3, the DNA is TGTGCCAGCAGCACCTACCGGGAGAACCAGTACTTC.

This chain uses TRBV11-3 with TRBJ2-2; TRBD2 is a possible D gene (6 bases). The CDR3 length is 16 residues. Germline lookup yields CDR1 SGHNT and CDR2 YENEEA. Trimming removed 5 bases at V and 6 bases at J, with 19 bases between. The CDR3 sequence is CASSPPGLPVSGELFF. CDR3 sequence (DNA): TGTGCCAGCAGCCCCCCCGGACTACCTGTTTCCGGGGAGCTGTTTTTT.

The V call is TRBV11-2, the J call TRBJ1-2; 7 bases match TRBD1. The CDR3 totals 15 residues. Germline CDR1 reads SGHAT; CDR2 reads FQNNGV. The V and J ends lost 4 bases and 4 bases, in that order; junction bases with no gene match: 9. CDR3 sequence reads: CASSSRQGRAYGYTF. Written as DNA, the CDR3 is TGTGCCAGCAGCTCCAGACAGGGCAGAGCCTATGGCTACACCTTC.

The gene calls are TRBV14 and TRBJ1-1; 7 bases fit TRBD1. The CDR3 runs to 15 residues. The germline V gene encodes CDR1 SGHDN and CDR2 FVKESK. After removal of 4 bases from V and 1 base from J, the junction contained 6 bases not matched to a gene. This chain's CDR3 is CASSPGAGGNTEAFF. Written as DNA, the CDR3 is TGTGCCAGCAGCCCAGGGGCAGGGGGGAACACTGAAGCTTTCTTT. Combining the CDR3 with reference TRBV14 and TRBJ1-1 gives the whole variable domain EAGVTQFPSHSVIEKGQTVTLRCDPISGHDNLYWYRRVMGKEIKFLLHFVKESKQDESGMPNNRFLAERTGGTYSTLKVQPAELEDSGVYFCASSPGAGGNTEAFFGQGTRLTVV.

This chain uses TRBV7-9 with TRBJ1-2; 7 nucleotides align to TRBD1. Unmatched junction bases numbered 11, after V lost 5 bases and J lost 5 bases. The CDR3 consists of 15 residues. CDR1 is SEHNR and CDR2 is FQNEAQ in the germline V gene (reference sequence). The CDR3 is CASSNDREGRYGYTF. The CDR3, as DNA: TGTGCCAGCAGCAACGACAGGGAAGGAAGATATGGCTACACCTTC.

This chain connects TRBV19 to TRBJ2-5; D unresolved. Germline V gene data show CDR1 as LNHDA and CDR2 as SQIVND (reference sequence). This CDR3 contains 14 residues. V dropped 1 base and J dropped 4 bases, with 10 bases sitting between them. This CDR3 reads CASSIVGRPETQYF. For the CDR3, the DNA is TGTGCCAGTAGTATAGTGGGCAGGCCAGAGACCCAGTACTTC.

This chain joins TRBV5-1 and TRBJ2-7, with TRBD1 matching over 12 bases. CDR1 is SGHRS, CDR2 YFSETQ, per germline. The length of the CDR3 is 13 residues. V was pared by 7 bases and J by 5 bases, with 4 bases of the junction left unmatched. CDR3 loop: CASSRDRGHEQYF. The CDR3 coding sequence is TGCGCCAGCTCCCGGGACAGGGGGCACGAGCAGTACTTC.

The chain combines TRBV6-1 with TRBJ2-1; 12 nucleotides match TRBD2. With 6 bases clipped from V and 5 bases from J, the junction kept 5 bases outside the gene matches. From germline, CDR1 is MNHNS and CDR2 SASEGT. This CDR3 has 15 residues. The CDR3 nucleotides read TGTGCCAGCAGCGGCTCTAGCGGGGGGGACAATGAGCAGTTCTTC. Amino acids: CASSGSSGGDNEQFF.

The chain has TRBV28 and TRBJ2-4, with 7 bases aligning to TRBD1. Germline trimming cut 6 bases from V and 7 bases from J; bases unmatched to any gene: 12. The CDR3 spans 15 residues. The germline CDR1 and CDR2 sequences are MDHEN and SYDVKM. The CDR3 region is CASSSPGTALNIQYF. The CDR3 coding sequence is TGTGCCAGCAGCTCTCCCGGGACAGCTCTGAACATTCAGTACTTC.

The chain carries TRBV7-2 and TRBJ2-1; possible D gene TRBD1, 5 bases. The germline CDR1 and CDR2 sequences are SGHTA and FQGNSA. The V end was cut by 6 bases, the J end by 0 bases, with 12 bases between. CDR3 size: 15 residues. The CDR3 loop is CASRPDRSSYNEQFF. The CDR3 DNA reads as TGTGCCAGCAGACCTGACAGAAGCTCCTACAATGAGCAGTTCTTC. Based on the CDR3 plus reference TRBV7-2 and TRBJ2-1, the full variable domain is GAGVSQSPSNKVTEKGKDVELRCDPISGHTALYWYRQSLGQGLEFLIYFQGNSAPDKSGLPSDRFSAERTGGSVSTLTIQRTQQEDSAVYLCASRPDRSSYNEQFFGPGTRLTVL.

V usage is TRBV7-2 and J usage is TRBJ1-3; D might be TRBD1 (5 bases). The length of the CDR3 is 16 residues. Germline loops: CDR1 SGHTA, CDR2 FQGNSA. Trimming pared 1 base from V and 4 bases from J, leaving 14 bases between. The CDR3 reads CASSLVGRGSGNTIYF. In DNA, the CDR3 is TGTGCCAGCAGCTTAGTGGGCCGGGGGTCAGGAAACACCATATATTTT.

J is TRBJ1-1 and V is TRBV7-8, with D unclear. V lost 5 bases and J lost 0, with 10 bases in between. This CDR3 spans 14 amino acids. CDR1 and CDR2 from the germline V gene are SGHVS and FQNEAQ. For the CDR3, the DNA is TGTGCCAGCAGCCCTTCTATAATGAACACTGAAGCTTTCTTT. Amino acids: CASSPSIMNTEAFF.

V usage is TRBV7-6 and J usage is TRBJ2-5; D is unclear. The CDR3 runs 11 residues. V lost 1 base and J 9 bases, leaving 6 bases between the germline ends. Germline V gene lookup returns CDR1 SGHVS and CDR2 FNYEAQ. The chain's CDR3 is CASSLGPAQYF. CDR3 coding DNA: TGTGCCAGCAGCTTAGGTCCGGCCCAGTACTTC.

This clone was seen a single time. The chain's CDR3 is CASSRLAGTSTDTQYF. CDR3 bases: TGTGCCAGCAGTCGACTAGCGGGGACTAGCACAGATACGCAGTATTTT. This chain joins TRBV2 and TRBJ2-3; 11 bases align to TRBD2. Per the germline V gene, CDR1 is SNHLY and CDR2 is FYNNEI. Trimming took 5 bases from V and 0 from J; bases not matched to a gene: 4. This CDR3 region has 16 residues.